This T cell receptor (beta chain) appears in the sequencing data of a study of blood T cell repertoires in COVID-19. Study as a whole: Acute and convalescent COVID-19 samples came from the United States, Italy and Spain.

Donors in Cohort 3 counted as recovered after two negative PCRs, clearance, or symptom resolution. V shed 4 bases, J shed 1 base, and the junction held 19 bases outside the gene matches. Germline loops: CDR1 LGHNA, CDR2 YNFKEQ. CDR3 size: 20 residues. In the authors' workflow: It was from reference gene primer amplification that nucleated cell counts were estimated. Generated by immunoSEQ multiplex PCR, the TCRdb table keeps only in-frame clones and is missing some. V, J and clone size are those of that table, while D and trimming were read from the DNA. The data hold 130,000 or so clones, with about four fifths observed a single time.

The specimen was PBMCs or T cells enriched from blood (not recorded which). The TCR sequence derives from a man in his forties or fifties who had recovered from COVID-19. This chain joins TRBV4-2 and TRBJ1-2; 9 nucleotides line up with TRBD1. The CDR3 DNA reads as TGTGCCAGCAGCCGAGGGGTTTCCCCGGGACAGGGAGGCGTTAACTATGGCTACACCTTC. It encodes CASSRGVSPGQGGVNYGYTF.